This T cell receptor beta chain was documented in a study of regulatory T cells in long-lasting Graves disease. Study background: Prior antithyroid drug treatment in newly diagnosed Graves' patients lasted under 3 months.

As for this clonotype: The antigen remains undetermined.

Construction of TCR beta libraries relied on iRepertoire HTBI primers and on Arm-PCR targeting CDR3 regions. One entry per CDR3 protein, called by TCRdb with MiXCR from the multiplex PCR reads. The sample yields about 420,000 distinct CDR3 sequences, about a sixth seen once. Time point denoted: newly diagnosed GD, antithyroid drugs for less than 3 months. Construction of the TCR library relied on RNA isolated from PBMCs. Broader study findings: Accuracy was possibly reduced by small sample size.

The germline V gene encodes CDR1 KGHSY and CDR2 FQNENV. V lost 2 bases and J lost 13, with 15 bases in between. The CDR3 loop spans 13 amino acids. The same data also went into a second study, on T cells in Graves' hyperthyroidism and ophthalmopathy.

The source was peripheral blood mononuclear cells (PBMCs), collected at new diagnosis, from a patient treated with antithyroid drugs. The rearrangement uses TRBV16 and TRBJ1-5; D is ambiguous. The receptor was isolated from a woman between 18 and 29 years old with Graves disease. The CDR3 DNA reads as TGTGCCAGCAGCCAACCAAATAGTCCCTCACAGCATTTT. This sequence encodes CASSQPNSPSQHF. Together with reference TRBV16 and TRBJ1-5, the CDR3 gives the full variable domain: GEEVAQTPKHLVRGEGQKAKLYCAPIKGHSYVFWYQQVLKNEFKFLISFQNENVFDETGMPKERFSAKCLPNSPCSLEIQATKLEDSAVYFCASSQPNSPSQHFGDGTRLSIL.